This T cell receptor (beta chain) was identified during a study of blood T cell repertoires in COVID-19 (dated by TCRdb to the early 2020s). In the study overall: Samples covering the acute and convalescent phases of COVID-19 were provided by collaborators in the United States, Italy and Spain. The material from the prospective study consisted of cDNA or gDNA derived from T cells, B-cell-depleted T cells, or PBMCs. The samples were drawn from two sources: the first 160 participants of the ongoing ImmuneRACE study, and 950 to 1,500 subjects contributed by 6 global collaborators. Subjects who had been exposed to COVID-19, were actively infected with it, or had recovered from it provided the deeply sampled blood TCRbeta repertoires that made up the dataset. A freely available public database, intended as a resource for researchers studying the immune response to SARS-CoV-2, is where the repertoires were released. Sample metadata almost always included a de-identified subject ID, COVID-19 status, age in years and sex. HLA class I and class II types, where available, came from metadata supplied by the sample provider rather than from assay-based typing. The paper as a whole reports these results and caveats: The quantity of clinical and demographic metadata differed by source and by participant and was supplied without curation.

At one collaborating source in Seattle, patients were enrolled during active infection and were followed longitudinally through the course of disease. The collaborating institutions used their own protocols to collect whole blood in K2EDTA tubes. For TCRbeta analysis, collaborators shipped samples in one of three forms: frozen whole blood, isolated PBMCs, or DNA extracted from either of those sample types. The immunoSEQ Assay, a bias-controlled multiplex PCR, was used to amplify TCRbeta CDR3 regions from genomic DNA. Per the authors' processing: The number of nucleated cells in each sample was estimated from the amplification of reference gene primers within the assay. To quantify the absolute abundance of each unique TCRbeta CDR3 rearrangement, sequence reads were collapsed and filtered. For each sample, productive Simpson clonality was calculated as the square root of Simpson's diversity index across productive rearrangements. The source is immuneACCESS, and TCRdb retained only in-frame sequences with V and J called. Part of the clones is not carried over; for the studies checked, unresolved V genes explain less than half of this, and the remainder is unexplained. V and J calls and clone size follow that table, whereas D and trimming were derived from the DNA. For this sample there are 200,000 to 250,000 clones; about 87% appear just once. The ten largest make up 2.7% of the sample.

In this sample, this clone turned up a few times. The antigen it binds to is not known. There are no base qualities to consult, and no much larger clone falls within one base. This clonotype was obtained from a man younger than 45 with COVID-19, enrolled during active disease. Sequencing was done on a sample of peripheral blood.

At the DNA level, the sequence is TGTGCCAGCAGTTGGAAGGGGCAGGGCCCCTACGAGCAGTACTTC. This sequence encodes CASSWKGQGPYEQYF. The chain links TRBV27 with TRBJ2-7, with a weak D call of TRBD1 (5 bases match). CDR1 and CDR2 are drawn from the germline V gene (reference sequence): MNHEY, SMNVEV. From its cysteine to its phenylalanine, the CDR3 spans 15 amino acids. CDR3 DNA only is kept here, 45 bases in frame from base 1. Relative to germline, V is 4 bases shorter and J is 2 bases shorter, with 15 bases between their ends.